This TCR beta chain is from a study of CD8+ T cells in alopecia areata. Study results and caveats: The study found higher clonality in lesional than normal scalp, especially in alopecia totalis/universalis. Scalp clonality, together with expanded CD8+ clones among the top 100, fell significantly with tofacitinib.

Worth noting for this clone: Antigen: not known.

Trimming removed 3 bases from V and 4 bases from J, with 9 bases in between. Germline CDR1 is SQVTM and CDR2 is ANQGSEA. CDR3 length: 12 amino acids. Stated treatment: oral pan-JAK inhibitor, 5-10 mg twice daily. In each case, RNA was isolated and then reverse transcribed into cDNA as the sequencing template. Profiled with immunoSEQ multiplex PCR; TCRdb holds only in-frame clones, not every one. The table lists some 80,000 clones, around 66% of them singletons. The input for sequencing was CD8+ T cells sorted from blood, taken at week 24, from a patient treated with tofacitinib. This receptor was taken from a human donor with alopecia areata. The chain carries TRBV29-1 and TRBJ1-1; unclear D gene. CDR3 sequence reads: CSVEGYGTEAFF. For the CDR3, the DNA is TGCAGCGTTGAGGGGTATGGCACTGAAGCTTTCTTT.